The T cell receptor beta chain described here comes from a study of T-cell memory formation after mild COVID-19. Turning to the study itself: TCR clusters showed largely donor specificity.

Study-wide findings and caveats: Contracting clones, day 15 to 85, had balanced CD4/CD8, and later expanders favored CD4+. Pre-infection memory showed some responding clones, and this suggested that cross-reactive memory joined. Among contracting clones, CD4+ were mainly CM/EM and CD8+ enriched in EMRA.

Of note for this clonotype: What it binds is unknown.

A single record per CDR3 protein comes from TCRdb applying MiXCR to the 5' RACE reads. The sample includes about 560,000 distinct CDR3 sequences, roughly 21% of them seen just once. The CDR3 contains 15 residues. Germline lookup yields CDR1 SEHNR and CDR2 FQNEAQ (reference sequence). Trimming cost V 3 bases and J 1 base, with 11 bases left between them. The sequencing input was PBMCs or a T cell subset sorted from them (not recorded which). This chain uses TRBV7-9 with TRBJ2-3; the D call may be TRBD1 or TRBD2 (5 bases each). The sequence was obtained from an adult woman who had mild COVID-19 (a few samples of this study predate the infection). Cell type and time point are not known. CDR3 nucleotides: TGTGCCAGCAGCTTGGGGGACGCAGGCACAGATACGCAGTATTTT. It specifies CASSLGDAGTDTQYF. Complete variable domain (other parts from reference TRBV7-9 and TRBJ2-3): DTGVSQNPRHKITKRGQNVTFRCDPISEHNRLYWYRQTLGQGPEFLTYFQNEAQLEKSRLLSDRFSAERPKGSFSTLEIQRTEQGDSAMYLCASSLGDAGTDTQYFGPGTRLTVL.